This T cell receptor (beta chain) was sequenced for a study of T cells in Graves' hyperthyroidism and ophthalmopathy. The overall study: Staff took peripheral blood when the initial diagnosis was made, before any treatment began. General study findings and limits: The model foresaw ophthalmopathy a median approximately 6.3 months prior to onset. Most thyroid-expanded clonotypes above 0.001 were also found in blood.

Ten or more counts support this clonotype. As yet, its antigen is unknown. Individuals with ophthalmopathy presented a Clinical Activity Score of at least 3, a NOSPECS grade of at least 4 and a duration under 3 months. Authors of the study amplified TCR beta CDR3 regions from RNA transcripts. Using the HTBI primer set, a first-round RT-PCR was run on the TCR CDR3. TCRdb recomputed calls from the multiplex PCR reads with MiXCR, one row per CDR3 protein. The sample lists under 400,000 distinct CDR3 sequences; roughly 15% were seen once. V was clipped by 0 bases and J by 4 bases, with 9 bases between them. In germline, CDR1 is MNHNY, CDR2 SVGAGI (reference sequence). CDR3 size: 14 residues.

The V gene is TRBV6-6, the J gene TRBJ1-2; D is undetermined. The TCR originated in a woman aged 60-75 years with Graves' ophthalmopathy. Sequencing was performed on blood. The CDR3 nucleotides are TGTGCCAGCAGTTACTCGGACGACGGCTATGGCTACACCTTC. Amino acid sequence: CASSYSDDGYGYTF.